This entry lists 29 T cell receptor beta chains sequenced from one sample in a study of blood T cell repertoires in COVID-19. TCRdb's copy holds only in-frame clones and misses some; the assay was immunoSEQ multiplex PCR. Of some 140,000 clones detected, about 80% appear once; the ten largest clones hold 3% to 4.5%. Material: peripheral blood. Receptors originate from a man in his sixties with acute or convalescent COVID-19.

V usage is TRBV30 and J usage is TRBJ1-4, with D unresolved. The V gene lost 3 bases and the J gene lost 0 bases, with 8 bases spanning the gap. The germline CDR1 and CDR2 sequences are GTSNPN and SVGIG (reference sequence). The CDR3 runs to 14 residues. CDR3 sequence reads: CAWRMRATNEKLFF. The CDR3 nucleotides read TGTGCCTGGAGGATGCGTGCAACTAATGAAAAACTGTTTTTT.

This rearrangement joins TRBV6-5 to TRBJ1-2; no clear D gene. V lost 5 bases to trimming and J lost 8 bases, with 15 bases between them. Germline CDR1 reads MNHEY; CDR2 reads SVGAGI. The CDR3 is 13 amino acids. CDR3 loop: CASSNPERRGYTF. Written as DNA, the CDR3 is TGTGCCAGCAGTAACCCTGAGAGGCGAGGCTACACCTTC.

This chain joins TRBV18 and TRBJ2-7; maybe TRBD1 (6 bases). The CDR3 covers 16 residues. The V and J ends lost 0 bases and 6 bases respectively, with 18 bases between them. The germline V gene has CDR1 KGHSH and CDR2 LQKENI. This CDR3 reads CASSPPARGEGGEQYF. The CDR3 DNA reads TGTGCCAGCTCACCACCGGCCAGGGGAGAAGGGGGCGAGCAGTACTTC.

The J gene is TRBJ1-3, the V gene TRBV7-2; 10 nucleotides agree with TRBD1. The V segment lost 4 bases and the J segment 4 bases; nucleotides outside the gene matches: 4. Germline CDR1 is SGHTA and CDR2 is FQGNSA. The CDR3 is 15 residues long. The CDR3 is CASSWDRGPGNTIYF. The CDR3 DNA sequence: TGTGCCAGCAGCTGGGACAGGGGTCCCGGAAACACCATATATTTT.

For the CDR3, the DNA is TGTGCCACCAGCAGAGAACCAGGACTTAACACTGAAGCTTTCTTT. Residues: CATSREPGLNTEAFF. The chain employs TRBV15 and TRBJ1-1; D remains ambiguous. CDR1 is LNHNV, CDR2 YYDKDF, per germline (reference sequence). This CDR3 is built from 15 residues. V was trimmed by 0 bases and J by 2 bases, leaving 10 bases between them.

Details on this clone: At the DNA level, this CDR3 is encoded by other sequences in the same sample as well. This chain uses TRBV28 with TRBJ1-2, with TRBD1 identical over 8 bases. Germline assignment: CDR1 MDHEN and CDR2 SYDVKM. The CDR3 contains 14 residues. The J segment lost 2 bases and the V segment lost 2 bases, leaving 1 base of the junction unmatched. In DNA form, the CDR3 reads TGTGCCAGCAGTTTAGGGGACAGGAACTATGGCTACACCTTC. Translating it yields CASSLGDRNYGYTF.

This clone was seen more than once but under ten times. This CDR3 is also generated by other DNA sequences in the sample. J is TRBJ1-5 and V is TRBV7-9, with a weak D call TRBD1 (6 bases). Germline assignment: CDR1 SEHNR and CDR2 FQNEAQ (reference sequence). The germline V and J ends were trimmed by 3 bases and 0 bases, with 9 bases remaining between them. The CDR3 is 15 residues long. This CDR3 is CASSLAGDSNQPQHF. CDR3 bases: TGTGCCAGCAGCTTGGCAGGGGATAGCAATCAGCCCCAGCATTTT.

This clone showed up just once. This rearrangement joins TRBV4-3 to TRBJ1-1; D gene uncertain. The CDR3 covers 13 residues. The germline V gene has CDR1 LGHNA and CDR2 YSLEER. V lost 0 bases, J lost 5 bases, and 7 bases lay in between. CDR3: CASSQDWRTEAFF. In nucleotides, the CDR3 is TGCGCCAGCAGCCAAGATTGGAGGACTGAAGCTTTCTTT.

The genes are TRBV27 and TRBJ2-3, with D tentatively TRBD2 (6 bases). Germline CDR1 MNHEY, CDR2 SMNVEV (reference sequence). Trimming took 6 bases from V and 2 from J, leaving 12 bases between them. The CDR3 is made up of 14 amino acids. This chain's CDR3 is CASRTGDFTDTQYF. CDR3 nucleotides: TGTGCCAGCAGGACGGGGGACTTCACAGATACGCAGTATTTT.

This clone has only one observation. The chain joins TRBV5-6 to TRBJ1-2, with D possibly TRBD1 on 6 matching bases. Germline V gives CDR1 SGHDT, CDR2 YYEEEE. The ends were cut back, 0 bases at V and 4 bases at J, with 13 bases in the middle. This CDR3 is 15 amino acids long. The CDR3 DNA sequence: TGTGCCAGCAGCTTGGGGCCAGGACAGAGCTATGGCTACACCTTC. As protein: CASSLGPGQSYGYTF.

Only a few counts were recorded for this clone. V is TRBV29-1 and J is TRBJ1-2; TRBD1 is a possible D gene (5 bases). This CDR3 has 11 amino acids. V lost 8 bases and J 10 bases, leaving 17 bases between the germline ends. Germline CDR1 and CDR2: SQVTM and ANQGSEA. CDR3: CSPVTRVDYTF. CDR3 in DNA: TGCAGCCCCGTGACCAGGGTGGACTACACCTTC.

In its sample, this clone was seen once. The rearrangement links TRBV4-2 to TRBJ1-2; 8 bases fit TRBD1. Germline V lookup: CDR1 LGHNA, CDR2 YNFKEQ. The length of the CDR3 is 15 residues. J gave up 6 bases and V 3 bases, and 9 bases lay outside the gene matches. The CDR3 DNA reads TGTGCCAGCAGCCAGGCTTCCGGGACAGGACATGGCTACACCTTC. It codes for CASSQASGTGHGYTF.

This rearrangement joins TRBV19 to TRBJ2-5; 7 bases map to TRBD2. V shed 0 bases, J shed 5 bases, and the junction held 6 bases outside the gene matches. CDR1 is LNHDA and CDR2 is SQIVND in the germline V gene (reference sequence). This CDR3 has 15 amino acids. The CDR3 loop reads CASSIDRDYWETQYF. The DNA for the CDR3 is TGTGCCAGTAGTATAGATCGGGACTACTGGGAGACCCAGTACTTC.

The rearrangement links TRBV7-9 to TRBJ2-1; 7 bases map to TRBD2. The V and J ends lost 7 bases and 3 bases, in that order; junction bases with no gene match: 12. Germline CDR1 SEHNR, CDR2 FQNEAQ (reference sequence). CDR3 length equals 16 residues. CDR3 bases: TGTGCCAGCACCCCCCTGCTGGGGGGGGGCTACAATGAGCAGTTCTTC. Its translation: CASTPLLGGGYNEQFF.

The chain links TRBV27 to TRBJ1-1; D not certain. The CDR3 loop spans 12 amino acids. V lost 4 bases and J lost 5, with 8 bases in between. Germline CDR1 MNHEY, CDR2 SMNVEV (reference sequence). Here the CDR3 DNA reads TGTGCCAGCAGTTCCCGGGATACTGAAGCTTTCTTT. Protein sequence: CASSSRDTEAFF.

V usage is TRBV30 and J usage is TRBJ1-5; 7 nucleotides align to TRBD1. The CDR3 has 13 residues. Germline values: CDR1 GTSNPN, CDR2 SVGIG (reference sequence). V lost 1 base and J lost 11; bases outside the gene matches: 8. CDR3 residues: CAWSGDSLASQHF. DNA for the CDR3: TGTGCCTGGAGTGGGGACAGCCTAGCGTCCCAGCATTTT.

The V gene is TRBV4-3, the J gene TRBJ1-6; no reliable D call. Germline V gene lookup returns CDR1 LGHNA and CDR2 YSLEER. This CDR3 spans 15 amino acids. V was clipped by 1 base and J by 9 bases, with 13 bases between them. The CDR3: CASSQGATEGSPLHF. CDR3 in DNA: TGCGCCAGCAGCCAAGGGGCTACCGAGGGTTCACCCCTCCACTTT.

This clone has a single count. The gene calls are TRBV7-3 and TRBJ2-1, with a possible D match to TRBD2 (5 bases). Per the germline V gene, CDR1 is SGHTA and CDR2 is FQGTGA. The CDR3 runs to 13 residues. V lost 8 bases and J 8 bases, leaving 16 bases between the germline ends. CDR3 amino acids: CASGWAGSDEQFF. The CDR3 DNA sequence: TGTGCCAGCGGTTGGGCGGGCTCGGATGAGCAGTTCTTC.

V is TRBV29-1 and J is TRBJ2-2; 9 bases line up with TRBD1. There are 15 residues in the CDR3. Germline CDR1 reads SQVTM; CDR2 reads ANQGSEA. The V and J ends lost 6 bases and 4 bases, in that order; junction bases with no gene match: 9. Here the CDR3 reads CSVRTQGAVTGELFF. CDR3 in DNA: TGCAGCGTCCGAACACAGGGGGCGGTCACCGGGGAGCTGTTTTTT.

This chain links TRBV24-1 with TRBJ2-1, with D unresolved. Germline V gives CDR1 KGHDR, CDR2 SFDVKD. V was trimmed by 2 bases and J by 5 bases, leaving 6 bases between them. This CDR3 contains 13 residues. The CDR3: CATSDYNNNEQFF. CDR3 bases: TGTGCCACCAGTGATTATAACAACAATGAGCAGTTCTTC.

The chain couples TRBV27 to TRBJ2-7; 7 bases agree with TRBD1. The CDR3 runs 17 residues. Germline CDR1 is MNHEY and CDR2 is SMNVEV (reference sequence). V trimming: 0 bases; J trimming: 2 bases; junction bases outside the gene matches: 10. CDR3 sequence (DNA): TGTGCCAGCAGTTTATCGGCGGGTGGGACAGCACCCTACGAGCAGTACTTC. Its protein product is CASSLSAGGTAPYEQYF.

This sequence joins TRBV4-2 and TRBJ2-7, with 9 bases identical to TRBD2. The V segment lost 2 bases and the J segment 4 bases; nucleotides outside the gene matches: 6. CDR3 length equals 15 residues. Germline V lookup: CDR1 LGHNA, CDR2 YNFKEQ. The CDR3 nucleotides read TGTGCCAGCAGCCAATTCCTAGCGGGAAATTACGAGCAGTACTTC. This sequence encodes CASSQFLAGNYEQYF.

This clone was detected only a few times. The chain combines TRBV6-5 with TRBJ1-4, with unresolved D. Looked up from germline, CDR1 is MNHEY and CDR2 is SVGAGI. CDR3 length: 15 residues. Trimming pared 6 bases from V and 0 bases from J, leaving 11 bases between. The CDR3, as DNA: TGTGCCAGCAGGCCCGGGTTCACAACTAATGAAAAACTGTTTTTT. It encodes CASRPGFTTNEKLFF.

This sequence joins TRBV7-3 and TRBJ2-1; 7 positions agree with TRBD2. Germline V lookup: CDR1 SGHTA, CDR2 FQGTGA. V dropped 1 base and J dropped 8; count of bases not matched to a gene: 14. The CDR3 runs to 17 residues. In nucleotides, the CDR3 is TGTGCCAGCAGCTTAATTGCCCGGGCGGGAGCATCCGATGAGCAGTTCTTC. It is translated as CASSLIARAGASDEQFF.

The chain employs TRBV6-1 and TRBJ2-6; D is possibly TRBD1 (6 bases). The V gene lost 1 base and the J gene lost 1 base, with 8 bases spanning the gap. The CDR3 extends over 16 amino acids. CDR1 MNHNS and CDR2 SASEGT come from the germline V gene. CDR3 amino acids: CASSEVGASGANVLTF. CDR3 coding DNA: TGTGCCAGCAGTGAAGTGGGGGCATCTGGGGCCAACGTCCTGACTTTC.

This chain uses TRBV19 with TRBJ2-3; 11 bases are a match to TRBD1. The CDR3 spans 16 residues. Germline CDR1 and CDR2: LNHDA and SQIVND (reference sequence). V trimming: 3 bases; J trimming: 6 bases; junction bases outside the gene matches: 8. The CDR3 region is CASSMARTGGGDTQYF. CDR3 DNA sequence: TGTGCCAGTAGTATGGCTCGGACAGGGGGCGGGGATACGCAGTATTTT.

As DNA, the CDR3 is TGTGCCAGCAGTTTTGCGGGACAGACCTACGAGCAGTACTTC. Translated, it gives CASSFAGQTYEQYF. This sequence joins TRBV27 and TRBJ2-7, with D maybe TRBD1 (7 bases). V gave up 3 bases and J gave up 2 bases, with 11 bases separating them. Germline V gene sequence: CDR1 MNHEY, CDR2 SMNVEV (reference sequence). The CDR3 is 14 amino acids.

Here the CDR3 DNA reads TGTGCCAGCAGCTCCCAGGTTGGGAGCTGGAAGGTCGACTATGGCTACACCTTC. Protein sequence: CASSSQVGSWKVDYGYTF. The chain uses TRBV7-3 and TRBJ1-2; D is undetermined. CDR3 length equals 18 residues. Trimming shortened V by 4 bases and J by 3 bases, and 24 bases separated the two germline ends. Germline V gene lookup returns CDR1 SGHTA and CDR2 FQGTGA.

The chain combines TRBV7-9 with TRBJ2-7, with D possibly matching TRBD2 (10 bases). The CDR3 runs 19 residues. Germline V CDR1 and CDR2: SEHNR, FQNEAQ (reference sequence). V was trimmed by 4 bases and J by 2 bases, leaving 27 bases between them. CDR3 in DNA: TGTGCCAGCAGCTCCCAGGGGGGAGGGACAGGGACTAGCGCCTACGAGCAGTACTTC. The encoded protein is CASSSQGGGTGTSAYEQYF.